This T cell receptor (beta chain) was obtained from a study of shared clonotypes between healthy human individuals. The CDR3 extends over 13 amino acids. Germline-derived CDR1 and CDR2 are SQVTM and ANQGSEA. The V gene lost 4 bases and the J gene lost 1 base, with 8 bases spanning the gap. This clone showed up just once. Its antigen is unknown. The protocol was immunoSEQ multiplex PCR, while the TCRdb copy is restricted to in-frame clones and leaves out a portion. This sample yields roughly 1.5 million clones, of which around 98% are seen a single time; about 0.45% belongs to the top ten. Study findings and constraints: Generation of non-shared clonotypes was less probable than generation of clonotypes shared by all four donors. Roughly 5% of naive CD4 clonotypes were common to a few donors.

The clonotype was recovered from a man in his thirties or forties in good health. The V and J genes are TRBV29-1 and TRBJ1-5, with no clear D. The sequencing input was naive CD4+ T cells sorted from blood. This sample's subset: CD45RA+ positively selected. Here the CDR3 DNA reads TGCAGCGTTGTGTTTCGGAGCAATCAGCCCCAGCATTTT. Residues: CSVVFRSNQPQHF.